One sample yielded the 8 T cell receptor beta chains listed below, sequenced in a study of blood T cell repertoires in COVID-19 (TCRdb year 2020). Library preparation employed the immunoSEQ multiplex PCR assay. TCRdb took this table from immuneACCESS and kept in-frame rearrangements with V and J called. Such tables lack part of the clones; where checked against another copy, unresolved V genes explain under half of the gap, and the rest is unexplained. The sample table lists about 200,000 clones, roughly three quarters of them with a count of one. Around 17% of the sample is in the top ten clones. Sequencing used PBMCs or T cells enriched from blood (not recorded which). The source is a woman aged 45 to 65 with acute COVID-19.

The V and J genes are TRBV29-1 and TRBJ2-1; 7 bases align to TRBD2. J lost 0 bases, V lost 1 base, and 18 bases had no gene match. CDR1 SQVTM and CDR2 ANQGSEA come from the germline V gene. The CDR3 length is 20 residues. DNA of the CDR3: TGCAGCGTTGAAGGTAGCAGCGGGGACCCTATTCATAGCTCCTACAATGAGCAGTTCTTC. Residues: CSVEGSSGDPIHSSYNEQFF.

The rearrangement uses TRBV7-8 and TRBJ1-5; D ambiguous. The CDR3 runs 15 residues. The germline V gene encodes CDR1 SGHVS and CDR2 FQNEAQ. V lost 1 base, J lost 3 bases, and 10 bases lay in between. The CDR3 sequence is CASSLDLTSNQPQHF. In DNA form, the CDR3 reads TGTGCCAGCAGCTTAGATTTGACTTCCAATCAGCCCCAGCATTTT.

The rearrangement joins TRBV3-1 (or the pseudogene TRBV3-2) to TRBJ2-2; 8 bases agree with TRBD1. CDR1 is LGHDT and CDR2 is YNNKEL in the germline V gene (reference sequence). The ends lost 4 bases at V and 3 bases at J; junction bases unmatched: 1. The CDR3 has 14 amino acids. This CDR3 is CASSLQGDTGELFF. The CDR3 DNA is TGTGCCAGCAGCCTACAGGGGGACACCGGGGAGCTGTTTTTT.

The gene calls are TRBV6-6 and TRBJ1-6; TRBD1 might be the D (6 bases). Germline CDR1 reads MNHNY; CDR2 reads SVGAGI (reference sequence). The V end lost 6 bases, the J end lost 10 bases, and 19 bases lay between the germline ends. The CDR3 spans 15 residues. The CDR3 here is CASSFEQGGTSPLHF. The CDR3 DNA follows: TGTGCCAGCAGCTTTGAACAGGGCGGTACGTCACCCCTCCACTTT.

Only a few counts were recorded for this clone. The chain has TRBV27 and TRBJ1-4; D is possibly TRBD1 (6 bases). Trimming shortened V by 6 bases and J by 5 bases, and 22 bases separated the two germline ends. Germline V gene sequence: CDR1 MNHEY, CDR2 SMNVEV (reference sequence). The CDR3 covers 17 residues. CDR3 coding DNA: TGTGCCAGCAGCCTCTTAAGGGGCGCGGGGGGCAATGAAAAACTGTTTTTT. This translates into CASSLLRGAGGNEKLFF.

V gene TRBV5-4 combines with J gene TRBJ2-1, with 8 bases lining up with TRBD2. V gave up 0 bases and J gave up 7 bases; unmatched junction bases: 3. CDR1 and CDR2 (germline): SGHNT, YYREEE (reference sequence). The CDR3 length is 14 residues. CDR3 protein: CASSLAGTRNEQFF. DNA of the CDR3: TGTGCCAGCAGCTTGGCCGGGACTAGAAATGAGCAGTTCTTC.

This chain joins TRBV6-5 and TRBJ1-2; 9 nucleotides line up with TRBD1. Trimming took 6 bases from V and 4 from J; bases not matched to a gene: 3. From germline, CDR1 is MNHEY and CDR2 SVGAGI. The CDR3 runs to 13 residues. The CDR3 reads CASRGQGPYGYTF. In DNA form, the CDR3 reads TGTGCCAGCAGGGGACAGGGTCCCTATGGCTACACCTTC.

This sequence joins TRBV14 and TRBJ2-5; TRBD1 aligns across 8 bases. This CDR3 is built from 16 residues. V trimming: 0 bases; J trimming: 5 bases; junction bases outside the gene matches: 8. The germline CDR1 and CDR2 sequences are SGHDN and FVKESK. CDR3 in DNA: TGTGCCAGCAGCCAAGAACAGACAGGGGCGCGTGAGACCCAGTACTTC. Protein product: CASSQEQTGARETQYF. Looking up the rest from reference TRBV14 and TRBJ2-5 gives the full variable domain: EAGVTQFPSHSVIEKGQTVTLRCDPISGHDNLYWYRRVMGKEIKFLLHFVKESKQDESGMPNNRFLAERTGGTYSTLKVQPAELEDSGVYFCASSQEQTGARETQYFGPGTRLLVL.